The rows below give T cell receptor beta chains drawn from one sample of a study of T cell responses to AZD1222 COVID-19 vaccine. Assay used: immunoSEQ multiplex PCR; TCRdb lists only in-frame clones, some missing. The sample carries 85,000 to 120,000 clones, 90% recorded once. This specimen consisted of peripheral blood, obtained 28 days after the second AZD1222 dose. These TCRs come from an adult who received the AZD1222 COVID-19 vaccine. The conserved cysteine and the conserved F or W are not part of the CDR3 here. The D gene is left open where the match is weak.

j_call d_call v_call cdr3_aa
TRBJ1-5 TRBD1 TRBV2 ASSLTGPDQPQH
TRBJ2-1 TRBD2 TRBV30 AWSITSGGLNEQF
TRBJ1-5 NA TRBV7-8 ASSLGVRVDQPQH
TRBJ1-2 TRBD1 TRBV7-6 ASSYHRGLRGGYT
TRBJ2-3 TRBD2 TRBV7-2 ASSLAFGTSGRTDTQY
TRBJ1-1 NA TRBV12-3/TRBV12-4 ASSFPGNTEAF
TRBJ1-2 NA TRBV4-2 ASSQDQGPGSGGYT
TRBJ1-6 NA TRBV7-9 ASSLAFNSPLH
TRBJ1-2 TRBD1 TRBV5-1 ASSLVGGGGGYT
TRBJ1-1 TRBD1 TRBV9 ASSVGGGQGNTEAF
TRBJ2-7 NA TRBV11-2 ASSLLHYEQY
TRBJ2-7 TRBD1 TRBV27 ASSSRGQGRSEQY
TRBJ1-5 NA TRBV27 ASSSQGIQPQH
TRBJ1-4 TRBD1 TRBV12-3/TRBV12-4 ASKQGASEKLF
TRBJ1-4 NA TRBV15 ATSTQGYEKLF
TRBJ1-2 NA TRBV3-1/TRBV3-2 ASTPRGYT
TRBJ1-5 NA TRBV2 ATARGLSNQPQH
TRBJ2-2 TRBD2 TRBV2 ASRTSPSRLGELF
TRBJ1-5 NA TRBV6-2/TRBV6-3 ASSYSGRIVGPQH
TRBJ2-7 NA TRBV18 ASSATYTGSDEQY
TRBJ1-5 NA TRBV18 ASSPTWSLDQPQH
TRBJ2-7 NA TRBV6-2/TRBV6-3 ASSPTEQGSYEQY
TRBJ2-3 NA TRBV5-4 ASSLGWNRYSTDTQY